Below, 7 T cell receptor beta chains from the same sample are listed, as sequenced in a study of cytomegalovirus exposure and HLA in healthy donors. Amplification used 60 Vbeta primers and 13 Jbeta primers. Assay: immunoSEQ multiplex PCR; the TCRdb copy retains only in-frame clones and omits some. This sample has some 200,000 clones, with over 65% found just once. The specimen sequenced was PBMCs. These receptors came from a woman in her 30s in good health and CMV-seronegative.

This sequence joins TRBV2 and TRBJ2-7; 10 bases fit TRBD2. V lost 6 bases and J lost 5; bases outside the gene matches: 16. Germline CDR1 reads SNHLY; CDR2 reads FYNNEI. The CDR3 consists of 17 residues. CDR3 DNA: TGTGCCAGCAGACCACCCCTATCTAGCGGGGGTTCCCACGAGCAGTACTTC. It translates to CASRPPLSSGGSHEQYF.

This clone was counted a few times. The rearrangement joins TRBV7-3 to TRBJ2-1; 11 bases fit TRBD2. V gave up 5 bases and J gave up 5 bases; unmatched junction bases: 11. This CDR3 region has 17 residues. CDR1 and CDR2 from the germline V gene are SGHTA and FQGTGA. The DNA for the CDR3 is TGTGCCAGCAGCGCGGGACTAGCGGTTTCCAGGCACAATGAGCAGTTCTTC. Residues: CASSAGLAVSRHNEQFF.

The genes are TRBV29-1 and TRBJ2-5, with TRBD2 matching over 8 bases. From germline, CDR1 is SQVTM and CDR2 ANQGSEA. This CDR3 contains 12 residues. V lost 8 bases, J lost 5 bases, and 7 bases stayed unmatched. Here the CDR3 reads CSSDGGVETQYF. DNA of the CDR3: TGCAGCTCCGACGGGGGGGTGGAGACCCAGTACTTC.

The J gene is TRBJ1-1, the V gene TRBV7-3; D remains unclear. V was pared by 5 bases and J by 5 bases, with 15 bases between. CDR1 and CDR2 (germline): SGHTA, FQGTGA. This CDR3 is 14 amino acids long. CDR3 residues: CASSPGPGGTEAFF. The DNA for the CDR3 is TGTGCCAGCAGCCCAGGACCCGGCGGGACTGAAGCTTTCTTT.

The chain employs TRBV19 and TRBJ1-4; TRBD1 agrees at 10 bases. Germline V gives CDR1 LNHDA, CDR2 SQIVND (reference sequence). Trimming at V came to 6 bases and at J to 8 bases, leaving 3 bases not matched to a gene. CDR3 length: 13 residues. The CDR3 DNA reads as TGTGCCAGTAGGCGGGACAGGGGAGAAAAACTGTTTTTT. This codes for CASRRDRGEKLFF.

The rearrangement links TRBV29-1 to TRBJ1-2, with 7 bases lining up with TRBD1. With V trimmed by 3 bases and J by 4 bases, 8 bases remained unmatched. Germline loops: CDR1 SQVTM, CDR2 ANQGSEA. The CDR3 runs to 14 residues. This CDR3 reads CSVESATGPYGYTF. CDR3 sequence (DNA): TGCAGCGTTGAGTCCGCGACAGGGCCCTATGGCTACACCTTC. Drawing the rest from reference TRBV29-1 and TRBJ1-2, the complete variable domain is SAVISQKPSRDICQRGTSLTIQCQVDSQVTMMFWYRQQPGQSLTLIATANQGSEATYESGFVIDKFPISRPNLTFSTLTVSNMSPEDSSIYLCSVESATGPYGYTFGSGTRLTVV.

The rearrangement uses TRBV19 and TRBJ2-3; perhaps TRBD1 as D (6 bases). The V and J ends lost 3 bases and 2 bases respectively, with 15 bases between them. Germline CDR1 LNHDA, CDR2 SQIVND (reference sequence). The CDR3 runs 16 residues. CDR3 nucleotide sequence: TGTGCCAGTAGTATCTCGACAGGTCCCCCCACAGATACGCAGTATTTT. It encodes CASSISTGPPTDTQYF.